This TCR beta chain was recorded in a study of tumor-infiltrating lymphocytes in localized non-small cell lung cancer listed by TCRdb under 2021. Some background on the complete study: Patients whose samples were collected after neoadjuvant chemotherapy, as well as both smokers and never-smokers and several histologies, were included in the cohort. Resected tumor tissue and uninvolved lung tissue described as non-adjacent to the tumor were contributed by each patient, with both tissues obtained from the same patient. A total of around 58 patients were part of the paired comparison of immunoSEQ T-cell fraction between tumor and uninvolved lung. In total, the ICON cohort was made up of approximately 140 surgical patients who had localized non-small cell lung cancer and whose tumors were resected. TCR sequencing was one of several integrated assays, alongside flow cytometry, multiplex immunofluorescence, RNA-seq, exome sequencing and proteomics, applied to the same patients.

The immunoSEQ assay used for TCR sequencing gave the T-cell fraction in both tumor and uninvolved lung tissue. As for the authors' bioinformatics: For survival analysis, patients were split into high (upper tertile) and low (lower two tertiles) T-cell fraction groups and compared by log-rank test. Paired tumor versus uninvolved lung differences in T-cell fraction were tested with a signed-rank test. Imported from immuneACCESS, the table was reduced by TCRdb to in-frame sequences with V and J called. These copies leave out some clones; in studies compared against another copy, an unresolved V gene accounts for under half, and the cause of the remainder is not known. V and J calls and clone size are those listed in that table; D and trimming were worked out from the DNA. The sample contains about 16,000 clones, around 72% of them found a single time. Jointly, the top ten make up 9.4% of the sample.

Enrollment in ICON was initiated in early 2016, and the last patient was enrolled in the second half of 2018. Fresh tumor and matched uninvolved tissue for in-depth immune analyses, including TCR sequencing, were collected from a subcohort of 76 patients. DNA for TCR sequencing was isolated from bulk tissue, and no cell sorting was done. For CDR1 and CDR2, the germline V gene lists LGHNA and YSLEER. Inclusive of the bounding cysteine and phenylalanine, the CDR3 is 14 residues long. The entry retains the CDR3 DNA only, 42 bases that are in frame from base 1. At the junction V is shortened by 0 bases and J by 4 bases, with 7 bases in between. What the research found in general, with its limitations: The TCR-derived T-cell fraction showed no difference between the flow cytometry-defined immunotypes IM1 (good prognosis) and IM2 (poor prognosis). Higher T cell infiltration in tumors than in uninvolved lung tissue was supported by TCRbeta sequencing, consistent with immunofluorescence CD3 counts. No association of tumor T-cell fraction from TCR sequencing with recurrence-free survival was found (p = 0.61). Since assay coverage differed from patient to patient depending on how much tissue was available, TCR sequencing was done for only a subset of the cohort. Because different pieces of the same tissue were used for different assays, technical variation could not be separated from intratumor heterogeneity.

About this clone itself: This clone's antigen is unknown. No per-base quality is available; no much larger clone lies one base away.

Sequenced: lung tumor tissue. The chain employs TRBV4-3 and TRBJ1-3, with the identity of the D gene unclear. This sequence was found in a human donor with non-small cell lung cancer. The CDR3 has the sequence CASSQDFQGNTIYF. In nucleotides, the sequence is TGCGCCAGCAGCCAAGATTTTCAGGGAAACACCATATATTTT.